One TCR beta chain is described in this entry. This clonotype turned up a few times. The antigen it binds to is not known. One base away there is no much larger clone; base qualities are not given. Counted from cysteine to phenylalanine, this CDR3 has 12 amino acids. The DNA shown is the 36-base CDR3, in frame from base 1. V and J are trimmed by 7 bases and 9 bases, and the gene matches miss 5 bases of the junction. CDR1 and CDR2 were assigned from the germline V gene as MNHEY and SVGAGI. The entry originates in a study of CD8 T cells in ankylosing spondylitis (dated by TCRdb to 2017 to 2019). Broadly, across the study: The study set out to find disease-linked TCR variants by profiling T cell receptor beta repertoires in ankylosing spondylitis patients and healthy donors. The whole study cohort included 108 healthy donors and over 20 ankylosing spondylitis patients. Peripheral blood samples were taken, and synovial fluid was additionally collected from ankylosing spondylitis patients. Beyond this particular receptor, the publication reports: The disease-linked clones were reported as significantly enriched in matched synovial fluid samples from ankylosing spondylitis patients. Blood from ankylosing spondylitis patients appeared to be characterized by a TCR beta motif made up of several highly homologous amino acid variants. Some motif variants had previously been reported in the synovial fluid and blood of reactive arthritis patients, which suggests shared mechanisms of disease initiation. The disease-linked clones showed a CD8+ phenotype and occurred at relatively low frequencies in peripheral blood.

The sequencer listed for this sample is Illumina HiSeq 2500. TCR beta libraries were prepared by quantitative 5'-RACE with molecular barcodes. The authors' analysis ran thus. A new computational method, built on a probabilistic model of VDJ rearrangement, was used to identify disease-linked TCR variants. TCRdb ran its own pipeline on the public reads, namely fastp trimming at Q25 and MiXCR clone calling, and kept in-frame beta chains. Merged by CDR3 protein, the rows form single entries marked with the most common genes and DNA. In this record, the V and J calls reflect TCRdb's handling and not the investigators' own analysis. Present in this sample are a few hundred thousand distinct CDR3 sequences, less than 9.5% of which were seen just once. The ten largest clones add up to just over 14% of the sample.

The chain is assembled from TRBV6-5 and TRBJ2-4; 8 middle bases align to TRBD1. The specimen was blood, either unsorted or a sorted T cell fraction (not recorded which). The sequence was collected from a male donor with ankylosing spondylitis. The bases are TGTGCCAGCACCCCAGGGGGCGGCATTCAGTACTTC. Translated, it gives CASTPGGGIQYF.